A selection of T cell receptor beta chains follows, all from one sample in a study of CD8+ T cells in alopecia areata. Profiling relied on immunoSEQ multiplex PCR, and the TCRdb table lists in-frame clones only, not all of them. The sample records fewer than 250,000 clones, less than 65% being singletons. This specimen consisted of CD4+ T cells sorted from blood, obtained at week 24, from a patient treated with tofacitinib. All receptors come from a human donor with alopecia areata. The CDR3 runs from the conserved cysteine through the conserved F or W. A D gene is named only where the DNA matches it firmly. Rows give clone size only sometimes, using once, few, many, or a class for an expanded clone.

.	TRBV6-5	TRBD1	TRBJ1-1	TGTGCCAGCAGCCGGACAGGGGGCGAAGCTTTCTTT	CASSRTGGEAFF
few	TRBV7-3	TRBD2	TRBJ2-2	TGTGCCAGCAGCCCGGGACTAGCGAACACCGGGGAGCTGTTTTTT	CASSPGLANTGELFF
.	TRBV9	.	TRBJ1-1	TGTGCCAGCAGCGTAGCTCCCGGGCAGGGGGCTTTCTTT	CASSVAPGQGAFF
few	TRBV5-4	TRBD2	TRBJ2-1	TGTGCCAGCAGCTTAGCAGCGGGGGTTAATGAGCAGTTCTTC	CASSLAAGVNEQFF
once	TRBV7-2	.	TRBJ1-1	TGTGCCAGCAGCTTACCGGGGGCTTGGGCTGAAGCTTTCTTT	CASSLPGAWAEAFF
once	TRBV10-3	.	TRBJ1-2	TGTGCCATCAGTGGACAGGACCGGGGCTATGGCTACACCTTC	CAISGQDRGYGYTF
few	TRBV2	.	TRBJ2-1	TGTGCCAGCAGTGAAGAGGTACACTCCTACAATGAGCAGTTCTTC	CASSEEVHSYNEQFF
.	TRBV4-3	.	TRBJ1-5	TGCGCCAGCAGCCAAGGGGGGGCTAATCAGCCCCAGCATTTT	CASSQGGANQPQHF
once	TRBV30	.	TRBJ1-5	TGTGCCTGGAGCTTGGGCGGGATGAGCAATCAGCCCCAGCATTTT	CAWSLGGMSNQPQHF
.	TRBV7-2	TRBD1	TRBJ1-5	TGTGCCAGCAGCTTAGGGCAGGGGGTGAAGCCCCAGCATTTT	CASSLGQGVKPQHF
few	TRBV30	.	TRBJ2-6	TGTGCCTGGAGTGTAAGGAGCCTGGGCTCTGGGGCCAACGTCCTGACTTTC	CAWSVRSLGSGANVLTF
.	TRBV6-5	.	TRBJ2-7	TGTGCCAGCACCCAGGGCTACGAGCAGTACTTC	CASTQGYEQYF
once	TRBV27	.	TRBJ2-4	TGTGCCAGCAGTCGCGGACTAGGACAGGGACTAGACATTCAGTACTTC	CASSRGLGQGLDIQYF
.	TRBV14	.	TRBJ1-6	TGTGCCAGCAGCCAAGTAGGCGTTCTCAATAATTCACCCCTCCACTTT	CASSQVGVLNNSPLHF
few	TRBV5-1	TRBD1	TRBJ1-1	TGCGCCAGCAGCGGATTGACAGGGTCAAACACTGAAGCTTTCTTT	CASSGLTGSNTEAFF
.	TRBV5-1	.	TRBJ2-1	TGCGCCAGCAGCTTGCAAGGCAATGAGCAGTTCTTC	CASSLQGNEQFF
.	TRBV11-2	.	TRBJ2-7	TGTGCCAGCAGCTCCGACAGGATTAGCGGCTACGAGCAGTACTTC	CASSSDRISGYEQYF
.	TRBV5-6	.	TRBJ2-3	TGTGCCAGCAGCCAGGGGGATACGCAGTATTTT	CASSQGDTQYF
.	TRBV29-1	.	TRBJ1-1	TGCAGCGTTGGTTCCGGAACTGAAGCTTTCTTT	CSVGSGTEAFF
.	TRBV29-1	TRBD1	TRBJ1-4	TGCAGCGTCCGGGCAGGGGGCACTAATGAAAAACTGTTTTTT	CSVRAGGTNEKLFF
.	TRBV5-8	.	TRBJ2-5	TGTGCCAGCAGCTTAGTTCTCACAGGAACTCAAGAGACCCAGTACTTC	CASSLVLTGTQETQYF
.	TRBV20-1	.	TRBJ2-4	TGCAGTGGGGTAGCCAAAAACATTCAGTACTTC	CSGVAKNIQYF
.	TRBV7-2	TRBD1	TRBJ1-2	TGTGCCAGCAGCCGGGACAGGGAGCGAGGCTACACCTTC	CASSRDRERGYTF
.	TRBV5-6	.	TRBJ1-6	TGTGCCAGCAGCTTGGGAAACTACTATAATTCACCCCTCCACTTT	CASSLGNYYNSPLHF
.	TRBV29-1	.	TRBJ1-4	TGCAGCGCACCGGACGGGGCAACTAATGAAAAACTGTTTTTT	CSAPDGATNEKLFF
once	TRBV4-3	.	TRBJ2-7	TGCGCCAGCAGCCAAGATCTAAAGGTCCGCGAGCAGTACTTC	CASSQDLKVREQYF
few	TRBV13	TRBD1	TRBJ1-6	TGTGCCAGCAGCTTGACAGGGCTGGGTTCACCCCTCCACTTT	CASSLTGLGSPLHF
.	TRBV6-6	.	TRBJ2-5	TGTGCCAGCAGTTACTCTGAAGTCCAAGAGACCCAGTACTTC	CASSYSEVQETQYF
.	TRBV4-3	.	TRBJ2-3	TGCGCCAGCAGCCAAGAGGGCAGACTCCGTGCAGATACGCAGTATTTT	CASSQEGRLRADTQYF
few	TRBV4-1	.	TRBJ1-5	TGCGCCAGCAGCCAAGATTTTACAGGTAGCAATCAGCCCCAGCATTTT	CASSQDFTGSNQPQHF
few	TRBV29-1	.	TRBJ2-3	TGCAGCGCCGACCGGGATAGCACAGATACGCAGTATTTT	CSADRDSTDTQYF
.	TRBV29-1	TRBD2	TRBJ2-1	TGCAGCGTTGAGAGGGACTACCTCAATGAGCAGTTCTTC	CSVERDYLNEQFF
.	TRBV5-4	TRBD1	TRBJ1-2	TGTGCCAGCAGCGGGTGGACAGGGGAAGGACTCAACTATGGCTACACCTTC	CASSGWTGEGLNYGYTF
.	TRBV7-2	.	TRBJ1-1	TGTGCCAGCAGCGCAGGAAGGACTGTGAACACTGAAGCTTTCTTT	CASSAGRTVNTEAFF
.	TRBV9	TRBD1	TRBJ1-2	TGTGCCAGCAGCCCTCAGACAGGGACTAACTATGGCTACACCTTC	CASSPQTGTNYGYTF
.	TRBV4-3	TRBD2	TRBJ2-1	TGCGCCAGCAGCCCTGGGACTAGCGGGGGGGCACGTGAGCAGTTCTTC	CASSPGTSGGAREQFF
.	TRBV7-2	.	TRBJ2-6	TGTGCCAGCAGCGCGCGGGTAGCGGGGGCCAACGTCCTGACTTTC	CASSARVAGANVLTF
.	TRBV30	TRBD1	TRBJ1-2	TGTGCCTGGAGCGGACAGGCTGCTAACTATGGCTACACCTTC	CAWSGQAANYGYTF
few	TRBV27	TRBD1	TRBJ2-1	TGTGCCAGCAGTTTACGACAGGGCTACAATGAGCAGTTCTTC	CASSLRQGYNEQFF